The clone carrying this T cell receptor (beta chain) appeared a few times. The antigen is not known. Other DNA sequences in the sample encode the same CDR3. The CDR3 runs 11 residues. Germline assignment: CDR1 SGHRS and CDR2 YFSETQ. V lost 5 bases and J lost 2, with 4 bases in between. This entry is derived from a study of shared clonotypes between healthy human individuals. Points from the study as a whole: Among donors, the sharing of clonotypes was expected to be influenced by sequencing depth.

Running of the assay took place at deep level. The data were produced by immunoSEQ multiplex PCR, yet TCRdb's version contains in-frame clones alone and is incomplete. The table lists 550,000 to 700,000 clones, 73% of them singletons. The source is a woman under 40 in good health. The V and J genes are TRBV5-1 and TRBJ1-1; D unresolved. The sample was memory CD4+ T cells sorted from blood. Subset of the sample: CD45RA-negative fraction. CDR3 bases: TGCGCCAGCAGTTCCAACACTGAAGCTTTCTTT. Translation gives CASSSNTEAFF.